One sample yielded the 16 T cell receptor beta chains listed below, sequenced in a study of CD4 T cells in relation to SARS-CoV-2 and coronaviruses. Sequenced by immunoSEQ multiplex PCR; TCRdb stores in-frame clones only, minus some. The data show just over 35,000 clones, with about 86% seen just once and approximately 6.3% held by the top ten. Their antigens are not known. The material sequenced was naive CD4+ T cells from PBMCs, cultured in vitro. The sample's subset: naive CD4+ T cells isolated by negative enrichment. The origin of the receptors is an adult with COVID-19.

The chain combines TRBV18 with TRBJ2-5; no reliable D call. V was clipped by 2 bases and J by 1 base, with 5 bases between them. Looked up from germline, CDR1 is KGHSH and CDR2 is LQKENI. This CDR3 spans 13 amino acids. In nucleotides, the CDR3 is TGTGCCAGCTCACCATCCTTCCAAGAGACCCAGTACTTC. Translating it yields CASSPSFQETQYF.

The chain uses TRBV9 and TRBJ2-2; D gene uncertain. Germline CDR1 SGDLS, CDR2 YYNGEE. Trimming took 0 bases from V and 1 from J, leaving 7 bases between them. The CDR3 totals 15 residues. The CDR3 loop is CASSVAVGNTGELFF. The CDR3 nucleotides read TGTGCCAGCAGCGTAGCTGTCGGGAACACCGGGGAGCTGTTTTTT.

The chain combines TRBV27 with TRBJ2-7; D unclear. V was cut by 8 bases and J by 2 bases, with 10 bases left in between. The germline V gene has CDR1 MNHEY and CDR2 SMNVEV (reference sequence). This CDR3 is 12 amino acids long. The DNA for the CDR3 is TGTGCCAGCGGGCCCTTCGCCTACGAGCAGTACTTC. It yields the protein CASGPFAYEQYF.

This clone has only one observation. The rearrangement links TRBV27 to TRBJ1-2; D gene ambiguous. The germline CDR1 and CDR2 sequences are MNHEY and SMNVEV (reference sequence). Trimming shortened V by 6 bases and J by 4 bases, and 9 bases separated the two germline ends. The CDR3 sequence is 12 residues long. CDR3 nucleotide sequence: TGTGCCAGCAGGGCTACCGGCTATGGCTACACCTTC. Translated: CASRATGYGYTF.

The chain couples TRBV7-9 to TRBJ2-2, with D uncertain. The CDR3 has 14 residues. Trimming took 5 bases from V and 4 from J, leaving 11 bases between them. Per germline, CDR1 SEHNR and CDR2 FQNEAQ (reference sequence). The CDR3: CASSPPLVTGELFF. The CDR3 nucleotides read TGTGCCAGCAGCCCCCCCCTAGTCACCGGGGAGCTGTTTTTT.

The V call is TRBV9, the J call TRBJ2-7, with 7 bases that match TRBD1. The CDR3 contains 15 residues. Germline-derived CDR1 and CDR2 are SGDLS and YYNGEE. With V trimmed by 3 bases and J by 0 bases, 6 bases remained unmatched. This chain's CDR3 is CASSAGQATSYEQYF. DNA of the CDR3: TGTGCCAGCAGCGCCGGACAGGCCACCTCCTACGAGCAGTACTTC.

V usage is TRBV18 and J usage is TRBJ2-5; D ambiguous. The CDR3 length is 12 residues. In germline, CDR1 is KGHSH, CDR2 LQKENI. The germline V and J ends were trimmed by 1 base and 4 bases, with 4 bases remaining between them. The CDR3 nucleotides read TGTGCCAGCTCACCACACGGAGAGACCCAGTACTTC. Encoded protein: CASSPHGETQYF.

J is TRBJ2-7 and V is TRBV28; 14 nucleotides match TRBD2. Looked up from germline, CDR1 is MDHEN and CDR2 is SYDVKM. The CDR3 sequence is 16 residues long. The ends lost 6 bases at V and 4 bases at J; junction bases unmatched: 8. DNA for the CDR3: TGTGCCAGCAGCCTGACTAGCGGGAGGGCCCCTTACGAGCAGTACTTC. This encodes CASSLTSGRAPYEQYF.

V gene TRBV18 combines with J gene TRBJ2-3; D gene ambiguous. This CDR3 has 17 residues. Germline V gene lookup returns CDR1 KGHSH and CDR2 LQKENI. V was pared by 2 bases and J by 0 bases, with 15 bases between. The CDR3, as DNA: TGTGCCAGCTCACCATCCCCGCAGAAAACTAGCACAGATACGCAGTATTTT. Amino acids: CASSPSPQKTSTDTQYF.

The chain couples TRBV9 to TRBJ1-1, with 7 bases fitting TRBD1. The CDR3 length is 15 residues. The V gene end was trimmed by 0 bases and the J gene end by 7 bases; junction bases not matched to a gene: 9. Looked up from germline, CDR1 is SGDLS and CDR2 is YYNGEE. The CDR3 reads CASSVAPGTAGEAFF. CDR3 bases: TGTGCCAGCAGCGTAGCCCCCGGGACAGCTGGTGAAGCTTTCTTT.

The J gene is TRBJ2-3, the V gene TRBV11-3; TRBD1 agrees at 12 bases. The CDR3 loop spans 17 amino acids. Looked up from germline, CDR1 is SGHNT and CDR2 is YENEEA. J gave up 2 bases and V 6 bases, and 9 bases lay outside the gene matches. CDR3 loop: CASSEGDRGLSTDTQYF. CDR3 DNA: TGTGCCAGCAGTGAAGGGGACAGGGGGCTCTCCACAGATACGCAGTATTTT.

Only a few counts were recorded for this clone. The J gene is TRBJ2-2, the V gene TRBV19, with 7 bases fitting TRBD1. In germline, CDR1 is LNHDA, CDR2 SQIVND (reference sequence). V lost 4 bases, J lost 8 bases, and 7 bases stayed unmatched. This CDR3 is built from 14 residues. CDR3 DNA sequence: TGTGCCAGTAGTACTGGGACAGCAGCTGGGGAGCTGTTTTTT. Translated, it gives CASSTGTAAGELFF.

The chain uses TRBV2 and TRBJ2-4; D is unresolved. Germline V gene lookup returns CDR1 SNHLY and CDR2 FYNNEI. The CDR3 loop spans 14 amino acids. Trimming removed 1 base from V and 5 bases from J, with 9 bases in between. CDR3 coding DNA: TGTGCCAGCAGTGAAGGCGCAGGTCAAAACATTCAGTACTTC. This sequence encodes CASSEGAGQNIQYF.

The chain recombines TRBV18 with TRBJ2-1; either TRBD1 or TRBD2 may fit D (5 bases each). V was pared by 7 bases and J by 7 bases, with 14 bases between. The length of the CDR3 is 13 residues. Germline V gives CDR1 KGHSH, CDR2 LQKENI. The CDR3 reads CASFSGPVNEQFF. The CDR3 bases are TGTGCCAGCTTTTCGGGACCAGTAAATGAGCAGTTCTTC.

Details on this clone: At one boundary the junction diverges from the germline segment, which might be a read error. This sequence joins TRBV29-1 and TRBJ2-1; D gene unclear. There are 14 residues in the CDR3. The germline gives CDR1 SQVTM, CDR2 ANQGSEA. CDR3 sequence (DNA): TGCAGCGCCGTATCATCTAGGATCTACGATGAGCAGTTCTTC. Its protein is CSAVSSRIYDEQFF.

The rearrangement links TRBV2 to TRBJ2-1; TRBD2 agrees at 7 bases. Germline CDR1 and CDR2: SNHLY and FYNNEI. The CDR3 is made up of 16 amino acids. V lost 5 bases and J lost 4; bases outside the gene matches: 11. The CDR3 bases are TGTGCCAGCAGTAATGTGGCGGGAGTTGTTTACAATGAGCAGTTCTTC. Protein product: CASSNVAGVVYNEQFF.